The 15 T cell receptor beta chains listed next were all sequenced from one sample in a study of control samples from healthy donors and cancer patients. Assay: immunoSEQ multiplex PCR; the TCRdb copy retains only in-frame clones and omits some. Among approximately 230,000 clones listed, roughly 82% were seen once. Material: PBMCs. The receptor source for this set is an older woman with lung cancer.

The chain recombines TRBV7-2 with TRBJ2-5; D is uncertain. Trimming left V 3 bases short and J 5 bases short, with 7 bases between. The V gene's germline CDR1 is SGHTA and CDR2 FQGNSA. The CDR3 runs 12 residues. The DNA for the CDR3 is TGTGCCAGCAGCTTCAGACGGGAGACCCAGTACTTC. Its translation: CASSFRRETQYF.

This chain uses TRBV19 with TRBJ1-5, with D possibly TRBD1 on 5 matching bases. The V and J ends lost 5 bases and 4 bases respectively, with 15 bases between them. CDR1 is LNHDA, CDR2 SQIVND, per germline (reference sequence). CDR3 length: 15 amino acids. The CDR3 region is CASSPQGTQNQPQHF. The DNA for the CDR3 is TGTGCCAGTAGTCCCCAGGGCACTCAGAATCAGCCCCAGCATTTT.

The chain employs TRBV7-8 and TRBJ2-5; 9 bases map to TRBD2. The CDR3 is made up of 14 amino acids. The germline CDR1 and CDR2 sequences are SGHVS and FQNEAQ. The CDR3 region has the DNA TGTGCTTCGCGGGAGGGGGTATTGGATGAGACCCAGTACTTC. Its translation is CASREGVLDETQYF.

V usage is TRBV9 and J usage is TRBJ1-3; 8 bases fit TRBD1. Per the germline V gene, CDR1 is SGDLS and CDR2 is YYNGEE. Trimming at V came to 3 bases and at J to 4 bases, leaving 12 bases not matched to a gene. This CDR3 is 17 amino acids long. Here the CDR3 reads CASSEDLGQGAGNTIYF. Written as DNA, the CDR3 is TGTGCCAGCAGCGAAGATCTAGGACAGGGAGCAGGAAACACCATATATTTT.

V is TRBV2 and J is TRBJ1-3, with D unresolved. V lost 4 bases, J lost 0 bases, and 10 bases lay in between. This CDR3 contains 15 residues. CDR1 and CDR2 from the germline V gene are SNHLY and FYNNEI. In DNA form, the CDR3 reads TGTGCCAGCAGTGTGGGCCAGTCCTCTGGAAACACCATATATTTT. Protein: CASSVGQSSGNTIYF.

The chain's CDR3 is CASSLGTGASYEQYF. The CDR3 bases are TGTGCCAGCAGTTTGGGGACAGGGGCCTCCTACGAGCAGTACTTC. The chain couples TRBV6-6 to TRBJ2-7; 10 bases fit TRBD1. Trimming removed 4 bases from V and 0 bases from J; junction bases left unmatched: 3. Germline V gives CDR1 MNHNY, CDR2 SVGAGI (reference sequence). This CDR3 is built from 15 residues.

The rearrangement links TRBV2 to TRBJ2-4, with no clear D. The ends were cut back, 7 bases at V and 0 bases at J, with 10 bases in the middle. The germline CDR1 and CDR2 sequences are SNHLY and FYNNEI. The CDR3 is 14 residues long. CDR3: CASKVTLAKNIQYF. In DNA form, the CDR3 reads TGTGCCAGCAAGGTCACGTTAGCCAAAAACATTCAGTACTTC.

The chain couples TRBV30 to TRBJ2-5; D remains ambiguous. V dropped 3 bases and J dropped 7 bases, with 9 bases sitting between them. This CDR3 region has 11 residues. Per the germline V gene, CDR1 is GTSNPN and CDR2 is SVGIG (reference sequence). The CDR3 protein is CAWRPAATQYF. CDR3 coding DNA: TGTGCCTGGAGGCCAGCAGCGACCCAGTACTTC.

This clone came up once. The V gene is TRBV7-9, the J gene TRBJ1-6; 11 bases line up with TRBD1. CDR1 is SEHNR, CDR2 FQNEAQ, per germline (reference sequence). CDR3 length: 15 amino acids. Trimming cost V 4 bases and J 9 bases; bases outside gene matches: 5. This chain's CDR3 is CASSSGTGGGSPLHF. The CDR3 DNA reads TGTGCCAGCAGCTCGGGGACAGGGGGTGGTTCACCCCTCCACTTT.

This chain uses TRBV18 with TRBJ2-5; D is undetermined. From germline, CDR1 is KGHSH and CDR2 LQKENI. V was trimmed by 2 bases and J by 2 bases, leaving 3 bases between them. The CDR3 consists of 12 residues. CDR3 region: CASSPEQETQYF. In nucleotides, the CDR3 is TGTGCCAGCTCACCAGAACAAGAGACCCAGTACTTC.

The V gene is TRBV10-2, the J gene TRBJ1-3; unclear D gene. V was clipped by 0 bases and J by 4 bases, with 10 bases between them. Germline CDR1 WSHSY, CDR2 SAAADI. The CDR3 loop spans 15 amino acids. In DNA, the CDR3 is TGCGCCAGCAGTGAGTCGTCGACCCTAGGAAACACCATATATTTT. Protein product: CASSESSTLGNTIYF.

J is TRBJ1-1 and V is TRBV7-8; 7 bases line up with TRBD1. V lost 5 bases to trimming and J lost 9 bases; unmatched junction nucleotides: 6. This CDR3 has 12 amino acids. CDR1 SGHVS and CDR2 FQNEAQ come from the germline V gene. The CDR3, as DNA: TGTGCCAGCAGCGACTACAGGGGTAAAGCTTTCTTT. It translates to CASSDYRGKAFF.

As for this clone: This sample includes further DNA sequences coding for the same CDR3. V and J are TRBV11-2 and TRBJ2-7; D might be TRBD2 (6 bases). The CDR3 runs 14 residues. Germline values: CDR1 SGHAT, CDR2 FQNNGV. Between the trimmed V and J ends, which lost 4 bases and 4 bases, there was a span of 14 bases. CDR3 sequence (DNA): TGTGCCAGCAGCTCGGGACTCGTCTCATACGAGCAGTACTTC. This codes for CASSSGLVSYEQYF.

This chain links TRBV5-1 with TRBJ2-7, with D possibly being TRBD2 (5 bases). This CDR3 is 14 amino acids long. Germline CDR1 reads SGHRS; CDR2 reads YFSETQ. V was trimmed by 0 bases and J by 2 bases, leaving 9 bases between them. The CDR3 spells CASSLASGAYEQYF. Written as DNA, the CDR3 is TGCGCCAGCAGCTTGGCCTCCGGGGCCTACGAGCAGTACTTC.

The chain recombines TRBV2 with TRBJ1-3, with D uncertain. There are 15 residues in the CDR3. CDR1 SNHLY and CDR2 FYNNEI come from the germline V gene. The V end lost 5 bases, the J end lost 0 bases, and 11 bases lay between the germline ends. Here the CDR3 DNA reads TGTGCCAGCAGTTCTAACTCCGGCTCTGGAAACACCATATATTTT. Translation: CASSSNSGSGNTIYF.